Each of the 3 T cell receptor beta chains below was sequenced from the same sample in a study of blood T cell repertoires in COVID-19. Data came from immunoSEQ multiplex PCR; TCRdb stores just in-frame clones and leaves some out. The sample lists roughly 230,000 clones, around 83% seen once, with 8.6% in the top ten. Sequencing used peripheral blood. The receptors were gathered from a man in his forties with active or convalescent COVID-19.

Here the CDR3 DNA reads TGTGCCAGCAGCGCCCGAATAACAGGGGGGTACACTGAAGCTTTCTTT. It specifies CASSARITGGYTEAFF. V gene TRBV9 combines with J gene TRBJ1-1; 8 positions match TRBD1. Germline V CDR1 and CDR2: SGDLS, YYNGEE. The CDR3 covers 16 residues. The junction had 10 bases not matched to a gene; V was cut back by 3 bases and J by 3 bases.

The rearrangement uses TRBV6-2 or TRBV6-3 and TRBJ2-5; D might be TRBD2 (5 bases). The CDR3 sequence is 12 residues long. Germline CDR1 reads MNHEY; CDR2 reads SVGEGT. The V gene lost 5 bases and the J gene lost 6 bases, with 10 bases spanning the gap. CDR3 coding DNA: TGTGCCAGCAGTCCACTAGGCCAGACCCAGTACTTC. Amino acids: CASSPLGQTQYF.

The chain couples TRBV10-3 to TRBJ1-1; TRBD1 matches at 9 bases. Germline-derived CDR1 and CDR2 are ENHRY and SYGVKD. Germline trimming cut 6 bases from V and 1 base from J; bases unmatched to any gene: 6. The CDR3 has 15 amino acids. The CDR3 protein is CAIRRTGVGNTEAFF. CDR3 in DNA: TGTGCCATCAGACGGACAGGGGTAGGGAACACTGAAGCTTTCTTT.